Listed below are T cell receptor beta chains from one sample, sequenced in a study of T-cell memory formation after mild COVID-19. In TCRdb, the 5' RACE reads were re-called with MiXCR into one record per CDR3 protein. Of about 190,000 distinct CDR3 sequences listed, about 22% are singletons. Source material: PBMCs or a T cell subset sorted from them (not recorded which). Source of these receptors: an adult woman who had mild COVID-19 (a few samples of this study predate the infection). Cell type and time point are not known. Both conserved end residues are part of each CDR3. A D gene is named only where the DNA matches it firmly. Clone size, where shown, is once, few, many, or a class for clones that have expanded.

j_call clone_size v_call d_call cdr3_nt cdr3_aa
TRBJ1-1 NA TRBV4-3 NA TGCGCCAGCAGCCAAGAAGAGACGCAGAACACTGAAGCTTTCTTT CASSQEETQNTEAFF
TRBJ1-2 few TRBV4-1 NA TGCGCCAGCTCCCAGGGGCCCCCCTATGGCTACACCTTC CASSQGPPYGYTF
TRBJ1-1 NA TRBV20-1 TRBD1 TGCAGTGCTAGAGATCAGGGACAGCCGAACACTGAAGCTTTCTTT CSARDQGQPNTEAFF
TRBJ2-7 NA TRBV12-3/TRBV12-4 TRBD1 TGTGCCAGCAGTTTAGTAGTAGGGGGCTTTTACGAGCAGTACTTC CASSLVVGGFYEQYF
TRBJ2-7 NA TRBV9 TRBD1 TGTGCCAGCAGCGCTACAGGGGGAGACACCTACGAGCAGTACTTC CASSATGGDTYEQYF
TRBJ1-5 few TRBV2 NA TGTGCCAGCAGTGATGTAGGTCTTTTAATTGATCAGCCCCAGCATTTT CASSDVGLLIDQPQHF
TRBJ2-7 few TRBV27 TRBD2 TGTGCCAGCAGTTTGGGGCTAGCGGCTGAGCAGTACTTC CASSLGLAAEQYF
TRBJ2-3 NA TRBV5-5 TRBD2 TGTGCCAGCAGCCATCCGGGACTAGCGGAGAACATAGCGAGCACAGATACGCAGTATTTT CASSHPGLAENIASTDTQYF
TRBJ2-1 NA TRBV24-1 NA TGTGCCACCAGTGACCCGCTGTACAATGAGCAGTTCTTC CATSDPLYNEQFF
TRBJ2-3 NA TRBV12-3/TRBV12-4 TRBD2 TGTGCCAGCAGCCTAGCGGGAGTGTGGGATACGCAGTATTTT CASSLAGVWDTQYF
TRBJ2-3 few TRBV12-3/TRBV12-4 NA TGTGCCAGCTCCTTCCAGGGAGTCACAGATACGCAGTATTTT CASSFQGVTDTQYF
TRBJ1-1 NA TRBV6-2/TRBV6-3 TRBD1 TGTGCCAGCAGTTACTCGTCACAGGGGATTAGCATGAACACTGAAGCTTTCTTT CASSYSSQGISMNTEAFF
TRBJ2-5 few TRBV7-8 TRBD2 TGTGCCAGCAGCTTAGCTCTAGCGGGAGAAGAGACCCAGTACTTC CASSLALAGEETQYF
TRBJ2-3 NA TRBV29-1 NA TGCAGCGTTGTTTGCGCGACAGCTAATACAGATACGCAGTATTTT CSVVCATANTDTQYF
TRBJ2-3 few TRBV12-3/TRBV12-4 NA TGTGCCAGCACCCCCCTAGCAAGAGATACGCAGTATTTT CASTPLARDTQYF
TRBJ2-1 few TRBV5-1 TRBD2 TGCGCCAGCAGCTTGGCCGGCGCTAGCGGGGAGGGGTTGGAGTTCTTC CASSLAGASGEGLEFF
TRBJ2-2 few TRBV20-1 NA TGCAGTGCTAGAGAGCCGGGACATGGAGACACCGGGGAGCTGTTTTTT CSAREPGHGDTGELFF
TRBJ1-2 NA TRBV29-1 TRBD1 TGCAGCGCCAAATCACAGGGGGCGTTATATGGCTACACCTTC CSAKSQGALYGYTF
TRBJ1-5 NA TRBV30 NA TGTGCCTGGAGTGGAGAGGGGGTGGATCAGCCCCAGCATTTT CAWSGEGVDQPQHF
TRBJ1-2 few TRBV4-2 NA TGTGCCAGCAGCCAAGAATATATCTATGGCTACACCTTC CASSQEYIYGYTF
TRBJ2-3 NA TRBV9 TRBD2 TGTGCCAGCAGTCCAGCGGGAGGGATAACTAGCACAGATACGCAGTATTTT CASSPAGGITSTDTQYF
TRBJ2-5 NA TRBV6-2/TRBV6-3 NA TGTGCCAGCAGTTACGATGACCCCACTATGGGGGAGACCCAGTACTTC CASSYDDPTMGETQYF
TRBJ2-1 NA TRBV2 TRBD1 TGTGCCAGCAGCCTCGGACAGGGATGGGCTCATGAGCAGTTCTTC CASSLGQGWAHEQFF
TRBJ1-4 NA TRBV7-2 NA TGTGCCAGCAGCTTAGAGGGCTCGGGGGCCCCTAATGAAAAACTGTTTTTT CASSLEGSGAPNEKLFF
TRBJ2-5 NA TRBV7-9 TRBD1 TGTGCCAGCAGCCCGGGACAGGTGGAGACCCAGTACTTC CASSPGQVETQYF
TRBJ2-2 NA TRBV3-1 NA TGTGCCAGCAGCCCACGCCTGAACACCGGGGAGCTGTTTTTT CASSPRLNTGELFF
TRBJ2-5 few TRBV6-5 TRBD1 TGTGCCAGCAGCGAAGGAATAGGACAGGGTTTGGGGACCCAGTACTTC CASSEGIGQGLGTQYF
TRBJ2-5 NA TRBV7-6 NA TGTGCCAGCAGCTTAGATCCAGGGGAGCAAGAGACCCAGTACTTC CASSLDPGEQETQYF
TRBJ2-1 NA TRBV29-1 NA TGCAGCGTTGATGCCAATGAGCAGTTCTTC CSVDANEQFF
TRBJ2-5 NA TRBV14 NA TGTGCCAGCAGCCCTCGGCATCCACCGTTCGATAAAGAGACCCAGTACTTC CASSPRHPPFDKETQYF
TRBJ1-2 NA TRBV7-9 NA TGTGCCAGCAGCTTCGGTTCCGGGTACGACTACACCTTC CASSFGSGYDYTF
TRBJ1-1 NA TRBV2 NA TGTCCCAGCAGTGAAATTATGAACACTGAAGCTTTCTTT CPSSEIMNTEAFF
TRBJ2-7 many TRBV6-1 NA TGTGCCAGCAGTGGCTACGAGCAGTACTTC CASSGYEQYF
TRBJ2-5 many TRBV2 TRBD2 TGTGCCAGCAGCTCCGGACTAGCGGGAGTAGGGAAGACCCAGTACTTC CASSSGLAGVGKTQYF
TRBJ2-1 NA TRBV10-3 TRBD1 TGTGCCAACGGACAGGAGATGGGGGAGCAGTTCTTC CANGQEMGEQFF
TRBJ2-1 NA TRBV2 TRBD2 TGTGCCAGCAGTTTTAGCGGGGGGGGACCAGAGCAGTTCTTC CASSFSGGGPEQFF
TRBJ1-2 NA TRBV12-3/TRBV12-4 NA TGTGCCAGCAGTTTAGCGGAAAACTATGGCTACACCTTC CASSLAENYGYTF
TRBJ1-2 NA TRBV6-5 NA TGTGCCAGCACCCCCGGGACGGCGAACTATGGCTACACCTTC CASTPGTANYGYTF
TRBJ2-7 NA TRBV7-6 NA TGTGCCAGCAGGGATGGGGGCGAATACGAGCAGTACTTC CASRDGGEYEQYF
TRBJ2-1 NA TRBV9 TRBD2 TGTGCCAGCAGCGTAACTAGCGGGGGTAATAATGAGCAGTTCTTC CASSVTSGGNNEQFF
TRBJ2-3 NA TRBV10-3 TRBD2 TGTGCCATCAGTGAGCCGGGACTAGAGGCAGATACGCAGTATTTT CAISEPGLEADTQYF
TRBJ2-3 NA TRBV5-1 TRBD1 TGCGCCAGCAGCTGGGGTCAGGGGGTCGCCACAGATACGCAGTATTTT CASSWGQGVATDTQYF
TRBJ2-5 NA TRBV20-1 TRBD1 TGCAGTGCTAGAGACCCCGGGACAGGGAACGAGCAGACCCAGTACTTC CSARDPGTGNEQTQYF
TRBJ2-7 NA TRBV7-6 NA TGTGCCAGCAGCCCCCCCGCGGGGCTCGAGCAGTACTTC CASSPPAGLEQYF
TRBJ2-1 few TRBV6-2/TRBV6-3 TRBD2 TGTGCCAGCAGTTCTAGCAGGACTAGCGGATACAATGAGCAGTTCTTC CASSSSRTSGYNEQFF